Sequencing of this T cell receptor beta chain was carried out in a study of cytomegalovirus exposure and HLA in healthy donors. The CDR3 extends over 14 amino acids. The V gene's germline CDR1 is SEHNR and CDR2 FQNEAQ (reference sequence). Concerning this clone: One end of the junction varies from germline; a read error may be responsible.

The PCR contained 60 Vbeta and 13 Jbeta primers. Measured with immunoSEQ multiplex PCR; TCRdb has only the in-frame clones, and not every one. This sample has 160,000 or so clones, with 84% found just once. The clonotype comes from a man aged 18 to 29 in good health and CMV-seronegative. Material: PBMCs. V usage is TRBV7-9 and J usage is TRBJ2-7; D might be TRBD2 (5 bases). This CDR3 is CSSSPKEDPYEQYF. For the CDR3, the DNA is TGTTCCAGCAGCCCCAAGGAGGATCCCTACGAGCAGTACTTC.